This paragraph reports one T cell receptor beta chain. The entry originates in a study of cytomegalovirus exposure and HLA in healthy donors. The overall study: The Caucasian-associated ancestry cluster contained 81% of the roughly 390 genotyped donors.

A multiplex PCR was run with 60 Vbeta primers and 13 Jbeta primers. Libraries were prepared by immunoSEQ multiplex PCR; TCRdb keeps only in-frame clonotypes and omits some of them. Of fewer than 85,000 clones in the sample, about four fifths are singletons; the top ten hold under 6%. Germline assignment: CDR1 MNHNY and CDR2 SVGAGI (reference sequence). The germline V and J ends were trimmed by 6 bases and 4 bases, with 16 bases remaining between them. This CDR3 contains 14 residues. The clonotype originates from a man younger than 30 in good health and CMV-seropositive. The chain is built from TRBV6-6 and TRBJ2-7, with D maybe TRBD1 (6 bases). Sequenced input: PBMCs. CDR3 sequence reads: CASREGPGAYEQYF. The CDR3 coding sequence is TGTGCCAGCAGGGAAGGGCCAGGGGCTTACGAGCAGTACTTC.